This entry lists 25 T cell receptor beta chains sequenced from one sample in a study of radiotherapy plus CTLA-4 blockade in lung cancer. TCRdb keeps only in-frame clones here, not all; method: immunoSEQ multiplex PCR. In the table there are more than 100,000 clones, over 80% of which are singletons. Sample: peripheral blood, taken from a patient treated with radiotherapy plus ipilimumab. These receptors came from a human donor with non-small cell lung cancer that progressed on radiotherapy plus ipilimumab.

V usage is TRBV7-2 and J usage is TRBJ2-7; the match to TRBD2 covers 9 bases. Trimming at V came to 5 bases and at J to 4 bases, leaving 15 bases not matched to a gene. This CDR3 is 17 amino acids long. Germline loops: CDR1 SGHTA, CDR2 FQGNSA. CDR3 bases: TGTGCCAGCAGCCCACAGGCCGCTAGCGGGAAGGTTTACGAGCAGTACTTC. It codes for CASSPQAASGKVYEQYF.

The chain uses TRBV9 and TRBJ2-3, with D tentatively TRBD1 or TRBD2 (6 bases each). The germline V and J ends were trimmed by 0 bases and 2 bases, with 10 bases remaining between them. The CDR3 extends over 15 amino acids. Germline V gives CDR1 SGDLS, CDR2 YYNGEE. CDR3 nucleotide sequence: TGTGCCAGCAGCGTAGAAGGGGGGTACACAGATACGCAGTATTTT. It translates to CASSVEGGYTDTQYF.

V gene TRBV29-1 combines with J gene TRBJ2-3, with TRBD2 identical over 8 bases. The junction had 11 bases not matched to a gene; V was cut back by 8 bases and J by 1 base. The CDR3 sequence is 15 residues long. CDR1 and CDR2 from the germline V gene are SQVTM and ANQGSEA. CDR3 coding DNA: TGCAGCCTTTCCTTCTTAGCGGGGCGCACAGATACGCAGTATTTT. Protein product: CSLSFLAGRTDTQYF.

This rearrangement joins TRBV9 to TRBJ2-1, with D uncertain. The CDR3 is 13 residues long. The germline gives CDR1 SGDLS, CDR2 YYNGEE. V gave up 3 bases and J gave up 7 bases, with 11 bases separating them. CDR3 sequence reads: CASSATLGNEQFF. CDR3 sequence (DNA): TGTGCCAGCAGCGCTACCCTTGGGAATGAGCAGTTCTTC.

The chain uses TRBV2 and TRBJ2-5; 7 bases fit TRBD1. With 4 bases clipped from V and 2 bases from J, the junction kept 4 bases outside the gene matches. This CDR3 is built from 14 residues. Germline V gives CDR1 SNHLY, CDR2 FYNNEI. CDR3 bases: TGTGCCAGCAGTGTGTCAGGGGGTCAAGAGACCCAGTACTTC. This gives the protein CASSVSGGQETQYF.

Notes on this clone: An end of the junction differs from the germline gene, which may be a read error. CDR3 residues: CASSRIGSFNEQFF. In DNA, the CDR3 is TGTGCCAGCAGCCGAATCGGGTCCTTCAATGAGCAGTTCTTC. V and J are TRBV13 and TRBJ2-1; D not certain. This CDR3 region has 14 residues. CDR1 PRHDT and CDR2 FYEKMQ come from the germline V gene (reference sequence).

The chain couples TRBV10-1 to TRBJ2-3; tentatively, D is TRBD2 (6 bases). Looked up from germline, CDR1 is WNHNN and CDR2 is SYGVQD (reference sequence). This CDR3 has 13 residues. V was trimmed by 6 bases and J by 3 bases, leaving 10 bases between them. For the CDR3, the DNA is TGCGCCAGCAGCCCTGGAGGGACAGATACGCAGTATTTT. The encoded protein is CASSPGGTDTQYF.

Only a few counts were recorded for this clone. The CDR3 spells CASSLPGGGPNYGYTF. In nucleotides, the CDR3 is TGTGCCAGCAGCCTCCCGGGGGGGGGCCCTAACTATGGCTACACCTTC. The rearrangement links TRBV9 to TRBJ1-2; D is perhaps TRBD1 (6 bases). The germline V gene encodes CDR1 SGDLS and CDR2 YYNGEE. The CDR3 has 16 amino acids. Trimming took off 4 bases at V and 0 bases at J, with 16 bases between the two ends.

The chain links TRBV18 to TRBJ2-2; perhaps TRBD2 as D (6 bases). This CDR3 is built from 15 residues. Germline V gives CDR1 KGHSH, CDR2 LQKENI. V gave up 5 bases and J gave up 1 base, with 11 bases separating them. For the CDR3, the DNA is TGTGCCAGCTCATTACTGACTAGGAACACCGGGGAGCTGTTTTTT. Its translation is CASSLLTRNTGELFF.

The CDR3 region has the DNA TGTGCCTGGAGGCACGTCAGGGGGAACTATGGCTACACCTTC. This encodes CAWRHVRGNYGYTF. This chain links TRBV30 with TRBJ1-2, with 7 bases identical to TRBD1. The germline CDR1 and CDR2 sequences are GTSNPN and SVGIG (reference sequence). There are 14 residues in the CDR3. The J segment lost 2 bases and the V segment lost 3 bases, leaving 6 bases of the junction unmatched.

The V call is TRBV6-5, the J call TRBJ1-1, with 7 positions matching TRBD1. Germline V gene data show CDR1 as MNHEY and CDR2 as SVGAGI. The CDR3 sequence is 13 residues long. V lost 8 bases, J lost 6 bases, and 9 bases stayed unmatched. CDR3 residues: CASGRGRLSEAFF. CDR3 bases: TGTGCCAGCGGAAGGGGGCGCCTGTCTGAAGCTTTCTTT.

The chain links TRBV27 to TRBJ1-4, with D possibly matching TRBD1 (6 bases). This CDR3 is 18 amino acids long. The V gene's germline CDR1 is MNHEY and CDR2 SMNVEV (reference sequence). V was cut by 4 bases and J by 3 bases, with 21 bases left in between. CDR3 residues: CASSSSNFRQESNEKLFF. CDR3 DNA: TGTGCCAGCAGTTCCTCAAACTTCCGACAGGAGTCTAATGAAAAACTGTTTTTT.

The chain recombines TRBV5-1 with TRBJ2-5; TRBD2 matches 7 bases. Germline trimming cut 4 bases from V and 1 base from J; bases unmatched to any gene: 13. The germline gives CDR1 SGHRS, CDR2 YFSETQ. CDR3 length: 17 residues. The CDR3 DNA reads as TGCGCCAGCAGCGTGAAGCCGTCTAGCGGAGCCCAAGAGACCCAGTACTTC. It codes for CASSVKPSSGAQETQYF.

The chain is built from TRBV5-1 and TRBJ2-5; D unresolved. Germline V gene data show CDR1 as SGHRS and CDR2 as YFSETQ. Trimming left V 2 bases short and J 2 bases short, with 7 bases between. The CDR3 covers 13 residues. The CDR3 DNA reads TGCGCCAGCAGCTTTGGTCGACAAGAGACCCAGTACTTC. Its translation is CASSFGRQETQYF.

The chain uses TRBV18 and TRBJ2-7; D is perhaps TRBD1 (6 bases). V lost 2 bases to trimming and J lost 7 bases, with 9 bases between them. Germline loops: CDR1 KGHSH, CDR2 LQKENI. The CDR3 covers 12 residues. The CDR3 coding sequence is TGTGCCAGCTCACCAACAGGGTGGGAGCAGTACTTC. Translated, it gives CASSPTGWEQYF.

The gene calls are TRBV5-1 and TRBJ2-1, with TRBD1 as a possible D gene (5 bases). This CDR3 has 13 amino acids. Germline CDR1 reads SGHRS; CDR2 reads YFSETQ. Trimming took off 4 bases at V and 3 bases at J, with 8 bases between the two ends. The CDR3 DNA follows: TGCGCCAGCAGCACGGACAACTACAATGAGCAGTTCTTC. Encoded protein: CASSTDNYNEQFF.

The CDR3 sequence: CASSLARGAGTEAFF. The CDR3 DNA reads TGTGCCAGCTCACTCGCGAGGGGGGCAGGCACTGAAGCTTTCTTT. J is TRBJ1-1 and V is TRBV18, with TRBD1 as a possible D gene (6 bases). Germline V gives CDR1 KGHSH, CDR2 LQKENI. The CDR3 is 15 amino acids. V lost 4 bases and J lost 4, with 16 bases in between.

This chain links TRBV2 with TRBJ2-1; D might be TRBD1 (6 bases). The V gene lost 8 bases and the J gene lost 1 base, with 9 bases spanning the gap. The CDR3 has 13 residues. Germline loops: CDR1 SNHLY, CDR2 FYNNEI. CDR3 in DNA: TGTGCCAGCTCTGGACAGTCCTACAATGAGCAGTTCTTC. It translates to CASSGQSYNEQFF.

This clone was observed a few times. The genes are TRBV9 and TRBJ1-2, with D unclear. CDR1 and CDR2 (germline): SGDLS, YYNGEE. V was shortened by 2 bases and J by 5 bases, with 10 bases between the two germline ends. This CDR3 region has 13 residues. The CDR3 protein is CASSVGLMYGYTF. The CDR3 coding sequence is TGTGCCAGCAGCGTTGGACTCATGTATGGCTACACCTTC.

This chain uses TRBV7-3 with TRBJ1-1; 7 bases are a match to TRBD1. Germline V gives CDR1 SGHTA, CDR2 FQGTGA. Unmatched junction bases numbered 11, after V lost 6 bases and J lost 7 bases. This CDR3 is built from 14 residues. The CDR3 loop is CASRPTGAKGEAFF. The DNA for the CDR3 is TGTGCCAGCAGACCTACAGGGGCGAAGGGTGAAGCTTTCTTT.

CDR3 protein: CASSQLAGVGEQFF. Written as DNA, the CDR3 is TGTGCCAGCAGCCAACTAGCGGGAGTGGGTGAGCAGTTCTTC. The chain combines TRBV7-2 with TRBJ2-1, with TRBD2 matching over 11 bases. This CDR3 has 14 residues. The J segment lost 9 bases and the V segment lost 5 bases, leaving 6 bases of the junction unmatched. Germline assignment: CDR1 SGHTA and CDR2 FQGNSA.

The V call is TRBV5-1, the J call TRBJ1-1, with D uncertain. Germline CDR1 reads SGHRS; CDR2 reads YFSETQ. V lost 0 bases to trimming and J lost 1 base, with 10 bases between them. This CDR3 has 15 residues. CDR3 protein: CASSLASRGNTEAFF. The CDR3 nucleotides are TGCGCCAGCAGCTTGGCCTCGCGCGGGAACACTGAAGCTTTCTTT.

The chain recombines TRBV19 with TRBJ2-3; TRBD2 matches at 7 bases. The V gene's germline CDR1 is LNHDA and CDR2 SQIVND (reference sequence). This CDR3 is 14 amino acids long. V shed 10 bases, J shed 2 bases, and the junction held 9 bases outside the gene matches. The DNA for the CDR3 is TGTGCCACTCGGCGGGGGACCAACACAGATACGCAGTATTTT. This translates into CATRRGTNTDTQYF.

The gene calls are TRBV19 and TRBJ1-2, with a weak D call TRBD1 (5 bases). Per germline, CDR1 LNHDA and CDR2 SQIVND (reference sequence). The CDR3 is 14 residues long. The V end lost 0 bases, the J end lost 8 bases, and 13 bases lay between the germline ends. The CDR3 region is CASSIDGITGGYTF. Written as DNA, the CDR3 is TGTGCCAGTAGTATAGACGGGATCACAGGCGGCTACACCTTC.

V gene TRBV27 combines with J gene TRBJ2-1; tentatively, D is TRBD2 (5 bases). Trimming took off 7 bases at V and 8 bases at J, with 15 bases between the two ends. From germline, CDR1 is MNHEY and CDR2 SMNVEV (reference sequence). The CDR3 totals 13 residues. The CDR3 DNA sequence: TGTGCCAGCAAGCTAGCCTGGGGAGATGAGCAGTTCTTC. This gives the protein CASKLAWGDEQFF.